The text below deals with one T cell receptor (beta chain). Its specific antigen is unknown. Base qualities are missing; no much larger clone stands one base away. These data belong to a study of yellow fever vaccine responses in identical twins (dated by TCRdb to the late 2010s). Study-wide context: The study precisely tracked vaccine-responding T cell clones in identical twins. What the research found in general, with its limitations: According to the authors, the vaccine-induced T cell response in identical twins seemed to be partly convergent and partly specific to each individual.

Library preparation used RT-PCR. The data were produced on an Illumina HiSeq 2500. TCRdb trimmed the raw reads at Q25, called clones with MiXCR and kept productive beta chains. A single entry per CDR3 protein holds the most common genes and DNA from its merged rows. Here the sample has about 7,200 distinct CDR3 sequences; around 83% occur a single time. The top ten constitute about 1.1% of the sample. Trimmed from V: 1 base; trimmed from J: 7 bases; junction bases lacking a gene match: 11. Per the germline V gene, SGHVS is the CDR1 and FNYEAQ is the CDR2. The CDR3 starts with the cysteine, ends with the phenylalanine, and has 17 residues. CDR3 DNA only is kept here, 51 bases in frame from base 1.

The V and J genes are TRBV7-6 and TRBJ1-5; a stretch of 9 junction bases matches TRBD1. This receptor was identified in a woman between 18 and 30 years old who received the yellow fever vaccine. Donor details come from another sample of the same person, matched by shared clones. The sample consisted of T cells from blood (PBMCs), unsorted or a sorted subset (not recorded which), taken before or after yellow fever vaccination (not recorded which). The CDR3 amino acid sequence is: CASSLDNRGQGLQPQHF. In nucleotide form, the sequence is TGTGCCAGCAGCTTAGATAATAGGGGACAGGGTTTACAGCCCCAGCATTTT.